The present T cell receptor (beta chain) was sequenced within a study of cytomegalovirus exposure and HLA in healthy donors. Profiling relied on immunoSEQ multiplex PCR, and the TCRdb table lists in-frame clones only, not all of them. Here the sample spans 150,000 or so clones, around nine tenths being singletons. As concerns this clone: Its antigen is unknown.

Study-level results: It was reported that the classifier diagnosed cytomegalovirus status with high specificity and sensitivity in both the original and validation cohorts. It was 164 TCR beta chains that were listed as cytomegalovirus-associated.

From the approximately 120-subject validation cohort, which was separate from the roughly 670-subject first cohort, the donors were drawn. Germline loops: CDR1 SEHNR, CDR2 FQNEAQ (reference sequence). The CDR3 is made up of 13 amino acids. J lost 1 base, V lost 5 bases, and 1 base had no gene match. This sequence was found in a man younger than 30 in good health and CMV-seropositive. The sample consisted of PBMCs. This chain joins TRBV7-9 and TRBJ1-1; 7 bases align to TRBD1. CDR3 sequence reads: CASSGDRNTEAFF. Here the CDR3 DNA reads TGTGCCAGCAGCGGGGACAGGAACACTGAAGCTTTCTTT.